The rows below give T cell receptor beta chains drawn from one sample of a study of cytomegalovirus exposure and HLA in healthy donors. Generated by immunoSEQ multiplex PCR, the TCRdb table keeps only in-frame clones and is missing some. The table records more than 100,000 clones, about 70% of them present only once. The sequencing input was PBMCs. The receptors stem from a woman aged 40-49 years in good health and CMV-seronegative. Both conserved end residues are part of each CDR3. The D gene is left open where the match is weak. Expanded clones are given a class, and other clones once, few, many or no size at all.

TRBJ2-1 | TRBV18 | TRBD2 | NA | CASSPDSAGVEQFF | TGTGCCAGCTCCCCGGACTCGGCGGGAGTTGAGCAGTTCTTC
TRBJ1-2 | TRBV6-6 | TRBD1 | NA | CASRKEQGVGGYTF | TGTGCCAGCAGAAAAGAGCAGGGGGTGGGCGGCTACACCTTC
TRBJ2-7 | TRBV20-1 | NA | few | CSATDPYEQYF | TGCAGTGCAACAGATCCCTACGAGCAGTACTTC
TRBJ2-2 | TRBV10-3 | NA | NA | CAIGRDPGTGELFF | TGTGCCATCGGACGGGATCCGGGCACCGGGGAGCTGTTTTTT
TRBJ2-3 | TRBV5-1 | NA | NA | CASSLVGADTQYF | TGCGCCAGCAGCCTAGTAGGGGCAGATACGCAGTATTTT
TRBJ2-2 | TRBV5-1 | TRBD1 | NA | CASSSERTGGTGELFF | TGCGCCAGCAGCTCGGAACGGACAGGAGGAACCGGGGAGCTGTTTTTT
TRBJ2-3 | TRBV4-3 | NA | few | CASSRAGNADTQYF | TGCGCCAGCAGCCGCGCAGGGAACGCAGATACGCAGTATTTT
TRBJ1-3 | TRBV7-9 | NA | few | CASSFGGSGNTIYF | TGTGCCAGCAGCTTCGGAGGCTCTGGAAACACCATATATTTT
TRBJ1-2 | TRBV5-6 | NA | NA | CASSARDSGRYGYTF | TGTGCCAGCAGCGCGCGGGACTCGGGACGCTATGGCTACACCTTC
TRBJ1-2 | TRBV4-1 | TRBD1 | NA | CASSQERQGAWGYTF | TGCGCCAGCAGCCAAGAGCGGCAGGGGGCGTGGGGCTACACCTTC
TRBJ2-6 | TRBV19 | NA | NA | CASSTHLSRVSQYSGANVLTF | TGTGCCAGTAGCACACACCTTTCGCGGGTCTCCCAATACTCTGGGGCCAACGTCCTGACTTTC
TRBJ1-5 | TRBV5-3 | NA | NA | CARSLEGVLGNQPQHF | TGTGCCAGAAGCTTGGAGGGGGTACTCGGCAATCAGCCCCAGCATTTT
TRBJ2-3 | TRBV7-3 | TRBD1 | NA | CASSLGTGAGTDTQYF | TGTGCCAGCAGCTTGGGGACAGGGGCCGGGACAGATACGCAGTATTTT
TRBJ2-7 | TRBV10-2 | NA | NA | CASSNSESSYEQYF | TGCGCCAGCAGTAATTCGGAGAGCTCCTACGAGCAGTACTTC
TRBJ2-7 | TRBV11-1 | NA | NA | CASSLFPGGTYEQYF | TGTGCCAGCAGCTTATTCCCCGGCGGCACCTACGAGCAGTACTTC
TRBJ2-1 | TRBV2 | TRBD2 | NA | CASSGGLGNNEQFF | TGTGCCAGCAGTGGGGGACTAGGCAACAATGAGCAGTTCTTC
TRBJ2-7 | TRBV30 | TRBD1 | NA | CAWSHQGQVVEQYF | TGTGCCTGGAGTCACCAGGGACAGGTCGTCGAGCAGTACTTC
TRBJ1-2 | TRBV28 | TRBD1 | NA | CASSLGQGYGYTF | TGTGCCAGCAGCCTTGGACAGGGGTATGGCTACACCTTC
TRBJ1-1 | TRBV19 | NA | NA | CASSMIRMNTEAFF | TGTGCCAGTAGTATGATCAGAATGAACACTGAAGCTTTCTTT
TRBJ1-1 | TRBV14 | NA | NA | CASTALGGNTEAFF | TGTGCCAGCACCGCGTTAGGGGGGAACACTGAAGCTTTCTTT
TRBJ1-2 | TRBV19 | NA | NA | CASSPRRGRQGGSYGYTF | TGTGCCAGTAGCCCCCGGAGGGGACGTCAGGGTGGGTCCTATGGCTACACCTTC
TRBJ2-7 | TRBV6-1 | TRBD2 | NA | CASSDGGAPYEQYF | TGTGCCAGCAGTGACGGGGGGGCCCCCTACGAGCAGTACTTC
TRBJ2-5 | TRBV7-2 | NA | NA | CASSSIKGGQETQYF | TGTGCCAGCAGTTCCATTAAGGGGGGGCAAGAGACCCAGTACTTC
TRBJ1-1 | TRBV7-2 | NA | NA | CASSVQANMLNTEAFF | TGTGCCAGCAGTGTACAGGCGAACATGCTTAACACTGAAGCTTTCTTT
TRBJ1-2 | TRBV15 | NA | NA | CATSRDPGTNYGYTF | TGTGCCACCAGCAGAGATCCGGGAACTAACTATGGCTACACCTTC
TRBJ2-2 | TRBV4-2 | TRBD2 | NA | CASSQAGTSGTGELFF | TGTGCCAGCAGCCAAGCCGGGACTAGCGGGACCGGGGAGCTGTTTTTT
TRBJ2-6 | TRBV9 | TRBD2 | NA | CASSVGGAGANVLTF | TGTGCCAGCAGTGTTGGGGGGGCTGGGGCCAACGTCCTGACTTTC
TRBJ2-7 | TRBV28 | TRBD2 | NA | CASSFHLAGLSYEQYF | TGTGCCAGCAGTTTTCATCTAGCGGGACTGTCCTACGAGCAGTACTTC
TRBJ1-1 | TRBV5-1 | NA | NA | CASSLGTEAFF | TGCGCCAGCAGCCTCGGGACTGAAGCTTTCTTT
TRBJ1-2 | TRBV6-5 | NA | NA | CASSYSNQGSGYTF | TGTGCCAGCAGTTACTCGAATCAGGGCTCGGGCTACACCTTC
TRBJ2-2 | TRBV7-2 | NA | NA | CASSLEGGAITGELFF | TGTGCCAGCAGCTTAGAGGGGGGGGCGATCACCGGGGAGCTGTTTTTT
TRBJ2-1 | TRBV2 | TRBD1 | once | CASIDREISDEQFF | TGTGCCAGCATCGACAGGGAAATCTCCGATGAGCAGTTCTTC
TRBJ2-5 | TRBV7-2 | NA | once | CASSLRQGGIGETQYF | TGTGCCAGCAGCTTAAGGCAGGGGGGTATCGGAGAGACCCAGTACTTC
TRBJ1-2 | TRBV29-1 | NA | NA | CSVTAQMGAGDYGYTF | TGCAGCGTGACGGCCCAGATGGGGGCCGGGGACTATGGCTACACCTTC
TRBJ2-4 | TRBV19 | TRBD1 | NA | CASSIQGATNIQYF | TGTGCCAGTAGTATACAGGGGGCGACAAACATTCAGTACTTC
TRBJ1-2 | TRBV2 | NA | once | CASSVPDRSRGYGYTF | TGTGCCAGCAGTGTCCCAGACAGGTCTCGTGGCTATGGCTACACCTTC
TRBJ1-6 | TRBV6-1 | NA | few | CASSESASNSPLHF | TGTGCCAGCAGTGAATCAGCGTCGAATTCACCCCTCCACTTT
TRBJ1-3 | TRBV9 | NA | few | CASSVAAGSSGNTIYF | TGTGCCAGCAGCGTAGCGGCGGGGAGCTCTGGAAACACCATATATTTT
TRBJ2-5 | TRBV6-1 | TRBD2 | few | CASGILAGGPKTQYF | TGTGCCAGCGGAATTCTGGCGGGGGGGCCAAAGACCCAGTACTTC
TRBJ1-2 | TRBV4-3 | NA | NA | CACGVAGYTF | TGCGCCTGCGGGGTTGCAGGCTACACCTTC
TRBJ1-1 | TRBV7-2 | TRBD1 | NA | CASSNTGGANTEAFF | TGTGCCAGCAGCAACACAGGGGGCGCGAACACTGAAGCTTTCTTT
TRBJ2-2 | TRBV19 | NA | few | CAISLSEAGELFF | TGTGCCATCAGTCTTAGCGAAGCCGGGGAGCTGTTTTTT
TRBJ1-1 | TRBV30 | TRBD1 | NA | CAWRRGQEAFF | TGTGCCTGGAGACGGGGACAGGAAGCTTTCTTT
TRBJ2-5 | TRBV19 | TRBD2 | NA | CASSIVTSHGRETQYF | TGTGCCAGTAGTATAGTAACTAGCCACGGGAGGGAGACCCAGTACTTC
TRBJ1-4 | TRBV28 | NA | NA | CASSAPGEGEKLFF | TGTGCCAGCAGTGCGCCAGGGGAGGGGGAAAAACTGTTTTTT
TRBJ2-7 | TRBV7-2 | TRBD2 | NA | CASSLADGRVYEQYF | TGTGCCAGCAGCTTAGCTGACGGGAGGGTCTACGAGCAGTACTTC
TRBJ2-3 | TRBV9 | NA | NA | CASSEDYTDTQYF | TGTGCCAGCAGCGAGGACTACACAGATACGCAGTATTTT
TRBJ2-7 | TRBV7-2 | TRBD2 | NA | CASSSTTSGIPYEQYF | TGTGCCAGCAGCTCCACAACTAGCGGAATACCCTACGAGCAGTACTTC
TRBJ1-3 | TRBV9 | TRBD1 | NA | CASSAWDSSGNTIYF | TGTGCCAGCAGCGCGTGGGACAGCTCTGGAAACACCATATATTTT